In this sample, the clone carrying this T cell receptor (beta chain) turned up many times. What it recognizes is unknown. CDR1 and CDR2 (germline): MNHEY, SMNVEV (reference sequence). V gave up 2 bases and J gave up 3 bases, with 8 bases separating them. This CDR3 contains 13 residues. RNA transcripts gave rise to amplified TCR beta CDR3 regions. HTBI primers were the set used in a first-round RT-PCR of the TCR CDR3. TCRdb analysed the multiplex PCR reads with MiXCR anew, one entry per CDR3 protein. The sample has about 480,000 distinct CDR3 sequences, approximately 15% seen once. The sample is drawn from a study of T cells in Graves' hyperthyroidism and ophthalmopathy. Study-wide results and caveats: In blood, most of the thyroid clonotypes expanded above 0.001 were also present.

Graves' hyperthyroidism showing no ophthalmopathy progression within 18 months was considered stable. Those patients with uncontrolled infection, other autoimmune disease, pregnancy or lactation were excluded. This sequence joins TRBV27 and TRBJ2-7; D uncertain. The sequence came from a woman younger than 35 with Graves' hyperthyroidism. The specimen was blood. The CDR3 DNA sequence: TGTGCCAGCAGTTTAGGGAACAGCTACGAGCAGTACTTC. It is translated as CASSLGNSYEQYF.